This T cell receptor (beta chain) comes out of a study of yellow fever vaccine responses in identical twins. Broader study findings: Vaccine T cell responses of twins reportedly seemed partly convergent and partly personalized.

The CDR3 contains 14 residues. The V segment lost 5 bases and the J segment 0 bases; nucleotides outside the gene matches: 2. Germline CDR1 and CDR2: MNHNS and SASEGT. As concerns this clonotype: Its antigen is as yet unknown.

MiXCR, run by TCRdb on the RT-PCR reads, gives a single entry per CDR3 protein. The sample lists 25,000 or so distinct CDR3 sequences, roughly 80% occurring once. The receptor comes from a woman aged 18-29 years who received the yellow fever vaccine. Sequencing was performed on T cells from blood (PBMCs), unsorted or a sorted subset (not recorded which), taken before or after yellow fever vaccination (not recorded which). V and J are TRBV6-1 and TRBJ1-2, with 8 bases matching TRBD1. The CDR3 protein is CASSRTGPNYGYTF. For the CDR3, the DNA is TGTGCCAGCAGTCGGACAGGGCCTAACTATGGCTACACCTTC.